The 4 T cell receptor beta chains below were found in one sample sequenced in a study of shared clonotypes between healthy human individuals. TCRdb's table, derived via immunoSEQ multiplex PCR, lists solely in-frame clones and lacks some. Of hundreds of thousands of clones in the sample, 96% were seen once. Sequencing used memory CD8+ T cells sorted from blood. The subset denotes: CD45RO+ cells pooled with CCR7-negative TemRA cells. The receptors here all came from a man in his thirties or forties in good health.

This clone is a singleton in its sample. The chain links TRBV29-1 to TRBJ1-1; possibly TRBD1 for D (5 bases). Germline CDR1 is SQVTM and CDR2 is ANQGSEA. V was pared by 6 bases and J by 5 bases, with 13 bases between. This CDR3 spans 12 amino acids. The CDR3 DNA reads as TGCAGCGTGTCAGGGCGGGGGACTGAAGCTTTCTTT. Its translation: CSVSGRGTEAFF.

This sequence joins TRBV10-3 and TRBJ2-7, with 10 bases identical to TRBD1. This CDR3 is built from 16 residues. In germline, CDR1 is ENHRY, CDR2 SYGVKD. The V and J ends lost 4 bases and 2 bases, in that order; junction bases with no gene match: 8. The CDR3 sequence: CAISVGTGTGAYEQYF. CDR3 nucleotide sequence: TGTGCCATCAGTGTGGGGACCGGGACAGGGGCCTACGAGCAGTACTTC.

The rearrangement joins TRBV19 to TRBJ1-2; TRBD1 is a possible D gene (6 bases). This CDR3 is 15 amino acids long. Between the trimmed V and J ends, which lost 3 bases and 6 bases, there was a span of 17 bases. The germline gives CDR1 LNHDA, CDR2 SQIVND (reference sequence). This chain's CDR3 is CASSINAGVFDGYTF. In DNA form, the CDR3 reads TGTGCCAGTAGTATTAATGCAGGGGTGTTTGATGGCTACACCTTC.

This sequence joins TRBV5-4 and TRBJ2-5, with no clear D. From germline, CDR1 is SGHNT and CDR2 YYREEE (reference sequence). The CDR3 runs to 13 residues. V lost 4 bases and J lost 0, with 7 bases in between. Written as DNA, the CDR3 is TGTGCCAGCAGCAGTGGGTACCAAGAGACCCAGTACTTC. Protein sequence: CASSSGYQETQYF.